Listed below are T cell receptor beta chains from one sample, sequenced in a study of T cell changes during pregnancy in multiple sclerosis. TCRdb keeps only in-frame clones here, not all; method: immunoSEQ multiplex PCR. The sample contains 48,000 or so clones, roughly 94% of which appear only once. Specimen: CD4+ T cells from peripheral blood mononuclear cells, collected in the first trimester of pregnancy. These receptors all stem from a female donor with multiple sclerosis, enrolled in a pregnancy study. Both conserved end residues are part of each CDR3. The order of the fields is D gene, J gene, clone size, V gene, CDR3 protein, CDR3 DNA. D genes are given only for firm matches. A clone size is listed for some rows: how often the clone was seen (once, few, many), or a class if it is expanded.

>TRBD1|TRBJ1-1|medium-sized|TRBV19
CASSIGRDRGETENTEAFF
TGTGCCAGTAGTATAGGTAGGGACAGGGGCGAAACCGAGAACACTGAAGCTTTCTTT
>NA|TRBJ1-1|NA|TRBV6-1
CASSEHSHRATFF
TGTGCCAGCAGTGAACACTCTCACAGGGCGACTTTCTTT
>TRBD2|TRBJ2-3|NA|TRBV6-1
CASSESAGGFDTQYF
TGTGCCAGCAGTGAATCGGCGGGGGGGTTCGATACGCAGTATTTT
>NA|TRBJ1-2|NA|TRBV27
CASSLGALYGYTF
TGTGCCAGCAGTCTAGGGGCACTCTATGGCTACACCTTC
>TRBD2|TRBJ2-1|once|TRBV5-6
CASSLYSGTYNEQFF
TGTGCCAGCAGCTTGTATAGCGGGACGTACAATGAGCAGTTCTTC
>NA|TRBJ1-1|NA|TRBV7-3
CASSFGSVTEAFF
TGTGCCAGCAGCTTCGGTTCGGTCACTGAAGCTTTCTTT
>NA|TRBJ2-3|NA|TRBV7-3
CASSLPGTDTQYF
TGTGCCAGCAGCTTACCGGGGACAGATACGCAGTATTTT
>NA|TRBJ1-4|once|TRBV25-1
CASRLYEKLFF
TGTGCCAGCAGGTTATATGAAAAACTGTTTTTT
>NA|TRBJ2-5|NA|TRBV5-1
CASSLAQQETQYF
TGCGCCAGCAGCTTGGCACAGCAAGAGACCCAGTACTTC
>TRBD1|TRBJ2-6|NA|TRBV9
CASTGTAGSGANVLTF
TGTGCCAGCACCGGGACAGCCGGCTCTGGGGCCAACGTCCTGACTTTC
>NA|TRBJ1-5|NA|TRBV6-1
CASIASLNQPQHF
TGTGCCAGCATTGCCAGTCTCAATCAGCCCCAGCATTTT
>NA|TRBJ2-1|NA|TRBV7-9
CASSSHRQLSYNEQFF
TGTGCCAGCAGCTCGCACAGGCAGCTCTCCTACAATGAGCAGTTCTTC
>TRBD1|TRBJ2-7|NA|TRBV27
CASRSPGTGGYEQYF
TGTGCCAGCAGGTCCCCCGGGACAGGGGGCTACGAGCAGTACTTC
>NA|TRBJ1-5|NA|TRBV21-1
CASSKGGDINSNQPQHF
TGTGCCAGCAGCAAAGGAGGGGACATCAATAGCAATCAGCCCCAGCATTTT
>TRBD1|TRBJ1-2|NA|TRBV6-5
CASSYVRGGGYTF
TGTGCCAGCAGTTACGTCAGAGGGGGCGGCTACACCTTC
>NA|TRBJ1-2|NA|TRBV10-1
CASCGQGDYTF
TGCGCCAGCTGTGGTCAGGGCGACTACACCTTC
>NA|TRBJ1-6|once|TRBV11-2
CASSLTSNSPLHF
TGTGCCAGCAGCTTAACTTCTAATTCACCCCTCCACTTT
>TRBD2|TRBJ2-2|NA|TRBV6-5
CASRGGRGGTGELFF
TGTGCCAGCAGGGGTGGGCGGGGGGGCACCGGGGAGCTGTTTTTT
>NA|TRBJ2-1|NA|TRBV19
CASSIAQGRYNEQFF
TGTGCCAGTAGTATTGCCCAGGGGCGGTACAATGAGCAGTTCTTC